Listed here is a single T cell receptor (beta chain). Its cognate antigen is unknown. Germline CDR1 SGHAT, CDR2 FQNNGV. CDR3 length: 14 amino acids. The V end lost 6 bases, the J end lost 0 bases, and 8 bases lay between the germline ends. Using a J-beta primer mix together with a sample-barcoded 5' primer, a second PCR was run for roughly 6 to 12 cycles. TCRdb re-called the 5' RACE reads with MiXCR, one entry per CDR3 protein. The top ten clones hold around 24% of a sample with roughly 730,000 distinct CDR3 sequences, around three fifths of them seen once. This specimen comes from a study of blood T cells in healthy people across ages. Regarding the study as a whole: Changes in expanded clonotypes were possibly confounded, as the CMV status of donors was unknown. Unsorted PBMCs prevented conclusive naive versus antigen-experienced comparison.

This receptor was obtained from a man aged 40-50 years in good health. The chain carries TRBV11-2 and TRBJ1-4, with unresolved D. The sample was blood. CDR3 loop: CASRRTATNEKLFF. The CDR3, as DNA: TGTGCCAGCAGGCGAACAGCAACTAATGAAAAACTGTTTTTT.